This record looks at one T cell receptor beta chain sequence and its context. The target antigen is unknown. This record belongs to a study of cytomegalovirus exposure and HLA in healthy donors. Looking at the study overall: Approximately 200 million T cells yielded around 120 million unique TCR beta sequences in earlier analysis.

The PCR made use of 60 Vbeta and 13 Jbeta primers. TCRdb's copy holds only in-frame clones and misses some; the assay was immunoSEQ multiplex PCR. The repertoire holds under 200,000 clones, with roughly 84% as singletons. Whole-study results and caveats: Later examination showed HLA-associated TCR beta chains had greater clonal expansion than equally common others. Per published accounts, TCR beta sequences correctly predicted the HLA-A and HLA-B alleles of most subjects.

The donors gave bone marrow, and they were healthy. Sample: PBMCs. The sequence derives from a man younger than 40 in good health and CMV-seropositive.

The CDR3 region has the DNA TGCGCCAGTCGAACAGGAGGGGACTCCTACAATGAGCAGTTCTTC. Translating it yields CASRTGGDSYNEQFF. The V and J genes are TRBV5-1 and TRBJ2-1, with D possibly being TRBD2 (6 bases). Trimming cost V 8 bases and J 0 bases, with 15 bases left between them. Germline V gives CDR1 SGHRS, CDR2 YFSETQ. The CDR3 has 15 residues.